Described below is a single T cell receptor (beta chain) sequence and its context. Its antigen is as yet unknown. The data originate from a study of blood T cells in healthy people across ages. A second PCR of roughly 7 to 11 cycles used a sample-barcoded 5' primer and a J-beta primer mix. TCRdb reprocessed the 5' RACE reads via MiXCR and lists one record per CDR3 protein. The sample yields approximately 850,000 distinct CDR3 sequences, roughly 64% seen once. The V gene's germline CDR1 is MDHEN and CDR2 SYDVKM. This CDR3 is 13 amino acids long. V was clipped by 3 bases and J by 9 bases, with 9 bases between them. Study findings and constraints: Per million T cells, the diversity of TCR beta decreased roughly linearly as age advanced. PBMCs that were unsorted prevented a conclusive naive versus antigen-experienced comparison. Diversity estimates from one million T cells were considered underestimates.

J is TRBJ1-6 and V is TRBV28; D ambiguous. The source of this sequence is a man under 40 in good health. Sequenced input: blood. CDR3 nucleotides: TGTGCCAGCAGTTTTCGTCAGATTTCACCCCTCCACTTT. It yields the protein CASSFRQISPLHF.